Presented here are 27 T cell receptor beta chains from one specimen sequenced in a study of blood T cell repertoires in COVID-19. TCRdb's copy holds only in-frame clones and misses some; the assay was immunoSEQ multiplex PCR. The table shows 300,000 or so clones, with about 87% occurring only once. Sequenced material: peripheral blood. These receptors were collected from a man in his 70s with acute or convalescent COVID-19.

V gene TRBV7-9 combines with J gene TRBJ2-7; TRBD1 agrees at 11 bases. There are 15 residues in the CDR3. With V trimmed by 5 bases and J by 11 bases, 14 bases remained unmatched. Germline V gives CDR1 SEHNR, CDR2 FQNEAQ (reference sequence). The CDR3, as DNA: TGTGCCAGCAGCCCCCTGGGACAGGGGGGGCCGGCCAAGTACTTC. Translating gives CASSPLGQGGPAKYF. The whole variable domain, filled in from reference TRBV7-9 and TRBJ2-7, reads DTGVSQNPRHKITKRGQNVTFRCDPISEHNRLYWYRQTLGQGPEFLTYFQNEAQLEKSRLLSDRFSAERPKGSFSTLEIQRTEQGDSAMYLCASSPLGQGGPAKYFGPGTRLTVT.

The gene calls are TRBV5-1 and TRBJ1-3; maybe TRBD1 (6 bases). V shed 7 bases and J shed 4 bases, with 15 bases lying between them. In germline, CDR1 is SGHRS, CDR2 YFSETQ. The length of the CDR3 is 14 residues. CDR3 sequence: CASRTDPPGNTIYF. The CDR3, as DNA: TGCGCCAGCCGGACAGACCCTCCGGGAAACACCATATATTTT.

The chain has TRBV7-2 and TRBJ2-1, with 9 bases identical to TRBD2. The V gene's germline CDR1 is SGHTA and CDR2 FQGNSA. The CDR3 has 15 amino acids. Losses at the gene ends were 0 bases for V and 12 bases for J; bases not matched to a gene: 9. The CDR3 DNA follows: TGTGCCAGCAGCTTAGCGTTAGGGCGGGAGGGCCCGCAGTTCTTC. It yields the protein CASSLALGREGPQFF.

The chain is built from TRBV4-1 and TRBJ2-3, with no clear D. The CDR3 extends over 14 amino acids. Looked up from germline, CDR1 is MGHRA and CDR2 is YSYEKL. V lost 4 bases, J lost 2 bases, and 10 bases lay in between. CDR3 sequence: CASSRSDNTDTQYF. Written as DNA, the CDR3 is TGCGCCAGCAGCCGCTCAGACAACACAGATACGCAGTATTTT.

This clone was observed a few times. The genes are TRBV11-2 and TRBJ2-7, with D uncertain. This CDR3 has 13 residues. CDR1 SGHAT and CDR2 FQNNGV come from the germline V gene. V was pared by 1 base and J by 5 bases, with 9 bases between. CDR3 sequence (DNA): TGTGCCAGCAGCTTAGTATCGCTAAACGAGCAGTACTTC. Amino acid sequence: CASSLVSLNEQYF. Together with reference TRBV11-2 and TRBJ2-7, the CDR3 gives the full variable domain: EAGVAQSPRYKIIEKRQSVAFWCNPISGHATLYWYQQILGQGPKLLIQFQNNGVVDDSQLPKDRFSAERLKGVDSTLKIQPAKLEDSAVYLCASSLVSLNEQYFGPGTRLTVT.

The chain has TRBV2 and TRBJ1-5; D ambiguous. Per the germline V gene, CDR1 is SNHLY and CDR2 is FYNNEI. The CDR3 is 13 amino acids. V was shortened by 1 base and J by 7 bases, with 8 bases between the two germline ends. CDR3 amino acids: CASSEGAFQPQHF. The CDR3 DNA sequence: TGTGCCAGCAGTGAAGGAGCCTTCCAGCCCCAGCATTTT.

The chain joins TRBV5-6 to TRBJ2-2; D not certain. The CDR3 consists of 15 residues. V lost 4 bases and J lost 1, with 11 bases in between. Germline V lookup: CDR1 SGHDT, CDR2 YYEEEE. The CDR3 here is CASSPQRLNTGELFF. In DNA form, the CDR3 reads TGTGCCAGCAGCCCCCAGAGGCTGAACACCGGGGAGCTGTTTTTT.

The chain recombines TRBV5-3 with TRBJ2-7, with 9 bases lining up with TRBD1. TRBV5-3 is reported as an ORF; its role is uncertain. The CDR3 totals 15 residues. V dropped 5 bases and J dropped 5; count of bases not matched to a gene: 11. The CDR3 loop is CARRRYRDRDDEQYF. CDR3 coding DNA: TGTGCCAGAAGGCGTTATCGGGACAGGGATGACGAGCAGTACTTC.

The V gene is TRBV9, the J gene TRBJ2-5; 10 bases map to TRBD1. The CDR3 covers 16 residues. The V gene end was trimmed by 1 base and the J gene end by 5 bases; junction bases not matched to a gene: 8. CDR1 and CDR2 (germline): SGDLS, YYNGEE. The CDR3 sequence: CASSVSSGTGEETQYF. The CDR3 bases are TGTGCCAGCAGCGTATCATCGGGGACAGGGGAGGAGACCCAGTACTTC.

The chain links TRBV27 to TRBJ1-2, with D unclear. This CDR3 spans 15 amino acids. V was shortened by 4 bases and J by 5 bases, with 17 bases between the two germline ends. CDR1 is MNHEY, CDR2 SMNVEV, per germline (reference sequence). The CDR3, as DNA: TGTGCCAGCAGTTACGGCCCGGGGAATACGTATGGCTACACCTTC. Encoded protein: CASSYGPGNTYGYTF.

The V call is TRBV9, the J call TRBJ1-3; 8 nucleotides match TRBD1. The CDR3 loop spans 15 amino acids. CDR1 SGDLS and CDR2 YYNGEE come from the germline V gene. V lost 4 bases and J lost 4; bases outside the gene matches: 7. This chain's CDR3 is CASSPRTGIGNTIYF. CDR3 DNA: TGTGCCAGCAGCCCACGGACAGGGATCGGAAACACCATATATTTT.

The chain is built from TRBV28 and TRBJ2-7; possible D gene TRBD1, 6 bases. The V and J ends lost 3 bases and 6 bases respectively, with 18 bases between them. The CDR3 has 15 residues. CDR1 and CDR2 (germline): MDHEN, SYDVKM. CDR3 protein: CASSLATGKSLEQYF. The CDR3 nucleotides are TGTGCCAGCAGTTTGGCTACAGGGAAAAGTCTCGAGCAGTACTTC. The full variable domain, rest sourced from reference TRBV28 and TRBJ2-7, is DVKVTQSSRYLVKRTGEKVFLECVQDMDHENMFWYRQDPGLGLRLIYFSYDVKMKEKGDIPEGYSVSREKKERFSLILESASTNQTSMYLCASSLATGKSLEQYFGPGTRLTVT.

The chain recombines TRBV6-6 with TRBJ1-1, with D hard to call. Germline CDR1 and CDR2: MNHNY and SVGAGI (reference sequence). V gave up 8 bases and J gave up 6 bases, with 19 bases separating them. The CDR3 sequence is 14 residues long. This CDR3 is CASEKTGTGSEAFF. The CDR3 DNA reads as TGTGCCAGCGAGAAAACCGGTACGGGGTCTGAAGCTTTCTTT.

V gene TRBV2 combines with J gene TRBJ2-3; D uncertain. The germline V and J ends were trimmed by 6 bases and 4 bases, with 11 bases remaining between them. CDR1 is SNHLY, CDR2 FYNNEI, per germline. CDR3 length equals 13 residues. The CDR3 loop is CASRQTRSDTQYF. The CDR3 DNA reads as TGTGCCAGCAGACAGACGCGCTCAGATACGCAGTATTTT.

This clone was seen a single time. The chain employs TRBV6-6 and TRBJ2-5; 7 bases align to TRBD1. The V segment lost 6 bases and the J segment 5 bases; nucleotides outside the gene matches: 9. The germline gives CDR1 MNHNY, CDR2 SVGAGI (reference sequence). The CDR3 spans 14 residues. CDR3 coding DNA: TGTGCCAGCAGCCAAGACAGGGCCCGGGAGACCCAGTACTTC. The encoded protein is CASSQDRARETQYF.

The rearrangement links TRBV19 to TRBJ1-2; 11 bases are a match to TRBD1. The CDR3 spans 17 residues. Germline CDR1 reads LNHDA; CDR2 reads SQIVND (reference sequence). The V gene end was trimmed by 4 bases and the J gene end by 4 bases; junction bases not matched to a gene: 11. CDR3 in amino acids: CASSTYRDRGYGYGYTF. DNA for the CDR3: TGTGCCAGTAGTACTTACCGGGACAGGGGGTACGGCTATGGCTACACCTTC.

The rearrangement joins TRBV9 to TRBJ2-1; tentative D call: TRBD2 (5 bases). Germline V gives CDR1 SGDLS, CDR2 YYNGEE. V shed 1 base and J shed 4 bases, with 15 bases lying between them. CDR3 length equals 16 residues. The CDR3 loop reads CASSVKTGNSYNEQFF. The DNA for the CDR3 is TGTGCCAGCAGCGTAAAGACGGGAAACTCGTACAATGAGCAGTTCTTC. The whole variable domain, filled in from reference TRBV9 and TRBJ2-1, reads DSGVTQTPKHLITATGQRVTLRCSPRSGDLSVYWYQQSLDQGLQFLIQYYNGEERAKGNILERFSAQQFPDLHSELNLSSLELGDSALYFCASSVKTGNSYNEQFFGPGTRLTVL.

CDR3 protein: CASSPYGLVQNIQYF. The CDR3 nucleotides read TGTGCCAGCAGCCCCTACGGCCTAGTCCAAAACATTCAGTACTTC. The rearrangement uses TRBV7-2 and TRBJ2-4, with D unclear. Per germline, CDR1 SGHTA and CDR2 FQGNSA. The CDR3 has 15 amino acids. Trimming took 5 bases from V and 5 from J, leaving 16 bases between them.

DNA of the CDR3: TGCGCCAGCAGCAATACGTCCGCGACTAGCGGGAGGTCTGAGCAGTTCTTC. This codes for CASSNTSATSGRSEQFF. This chain joins TRBV5-1 and TRBJ2-1, with 13 bases identical to TRBD2. Looked up from germline, CDR1 is SGHRS and CDR2 is YFSETQ. The V gene end was trimmed by 4 bases and the J gene end by 9 bases; junction bases not matched to a gene: 13. There are 17 residues in the CDR3.

V gene TRBV5-6 combines with J gene TRBJ2-6; D call uncertain. The length of the CDR3 is 13 residues. Germline V gene lookup returns CDR1 SGHDT and CDR2 YYEEEE. V lost 6 bases and J lost 1, with 5 bases in between. The CDR3 reads CASITSGANVLTF. The CDR3 region has the DNA TGTGCCAGCATAACTTCTGGGGCCAACGTCCTGACTTTC.

The chain combines TRBV6-6 with TRBJ1-2; D ambiguous. V was trimmed by 5 bases and J by 7 bases, leaving 17 bases between them. There are 14 residues in the CDR3. From germline, CDR1 is MNHNY and CDR2 SVGAGI (reference sequence). The chain's CDR3 is CASSPRVGWSGYTF. The CDR3, as DNA: TGTGCCAGCAGTCCCCGGGTTGGCTGGTCTGGCTACACCTTC.

The J gene is TRBJ2-3, the V gene TRBV5-1; D may be TRBD1 (6 bases). The CDR3 contains 14 residues. With 0 bases removed from V and 6 bases from J, the gap between germline ends came to 11 bases. Germline V lookup: CDR1 SGHRS, CDR2 YFSETQ. CDR3 DNA: TGCGCCAGCAGCTTGGGGACAGCATCGGATACGCAGTATTTT. It codes for CASSLGTASDTQYF.

The V gene is TRBV7-2, the J gene TRBJ2-2; TRBD2 matches 11 bases. J gave up 1 base and V 5 bases, and 9 bases lay outside the gene matches. Germline V gives CDR1 SGHTA, CDR2 FQGNSA. The length of the CDR3 is 18 residues. CDR3 nucleotide sequence: TGTGCCAGCAGCCCGGGACTAGCGGTCGTTTTGAACACCGGGGAGCTGTTTTTT. It specifies CASSPGLAVVLNTGELFF.

The gene calls are TRBV10-1 and TRBJ2-3; TRBD1 agrees at 7 bases. Losses at the gene ends were 4 bases for V and 2 bases for J; bases not matched to a gene: 9. The germline V gene has CDR1 WNHNN and CDR2 SYGVQD (reference sequence). There are 16 residues in the CDR3. The CDR3 loop reads CASSASTGQFTDTQYF. The CDR3 coding sequence is TGCGCCAGCAGTGCCTCGACAGGGCAATTCACAGATACGCAGTATTTT.

The J gene is TRBJ1-4, the V gene TRBV5-4; 9 nucleotides agree with TRBD1. Trimming removed 3 bases from V and 2 bases from J; junction bases left unmatched: 2. Germline CDR1 and CDR2: SGHNT and YYREEE (reference sequence). This CDR3 comprises 15 residues. CDR3 loop: CASSYTGGTNEKLFF. The CDR3 DNA reads as TGTGCCAGCAGCTATACAGGGGGCACTAATGAAAAACTGTTTTTT.

The chain joins TRBV10-2 to TRBJ2-2; TRBD1 matches 10 bases. Germline V gene data show CDR1 as WSHSY and CDR2 as SAAADI. Trimming removed 4 bases from V and 5 bases from J; junction bases left unmatched: 4. This CDR3 is built from 15 residues. As DNA, the CDR3 is TGCGCCAGCAGTGGGACAGGGGGGATGACCGGGGAGCTGTTTTTT. Protein: CASSGTGGMTGELFF.

In this sample, this clone turned up a few times. The CDR3 bases are TGCAGTGCTAGTACAGGGGGGGCCTCTGATCAGCCCCAGCATTTT. Residues: CSASTGGASDQPQHF. The V and J genes are TRBV20-1 and TRBJ1-5; 8 bases line up with TRBD1. Germline CDR1 reads DFQATT; CDR2 reads SNEGSKA (reference sequence). With V trimmed by 3 bases and J by 5 bases, 9 bases remained unmatched. The CDR3 spans 15 residues.